This T cell receptor (beta chain) was sequenced in a study of molecular identifiers for immune sequencing clone quantification. Background on the study: Four of five RNA aliquots from approximately 20,000 or 100,000 naive CD8 T cells were sequenced.

Overall study results and limits: Over 98% of effector molecules, but under 1% in naive cells, were held by clones with more than 20 RNA copies.

TCRdb redid the calling of the PCR reads with MiXCR, one entry per CDR3 protein. The sample yields 8,500 to 11,000 distinct CDR3 sequences, roughly a sixth seen once. CDR1 SNHLY and CDR2 FYNNEI come from the germline V gene. The CDR3 extends over 13 amino acids. V was trimmed by 4 bases and J by 5 bases, leaving 9 bases between them. Sorting defined naive CD8 T cells as CD8+CD4-CCR7+CD45RA+. Remarks on this clonotype: What it recognizes is unknown.

The sequenced sample consisted of naive CD8+ T cells from blood, with Jurkat cell RNA spiked in. Noted subset: FACS-sorted CD8+CD4-CCR7+CD45RA+ naive T cells. The receptor was derived from a human donor in good health. Some libraries in this study had Jurkat cell RNA spiked in. The J gene is TRBJ2-1, the V gene TRBV2; tentative D call: TRBD1 (6 bases). This CDR3 reads CASSGGLDNEQFF. In nucleotides, the CDR3 is TGTGCCAGCAGTGGGGGGCTCGACAATGAGCAGTTCTTC. Complete variable domain (other parts from reference TRBV2 and TRBJ2-1): EPEVTQTPSHQVTQMGQEVILRCVPISNHLYFYWYRQILGQKVEFLVSFYNNEISEKSEIFDDQFSVERPDGSNFTLKIRSTKLEDSAMYFCASSGGLDNEQFFGPGTRLTVL.